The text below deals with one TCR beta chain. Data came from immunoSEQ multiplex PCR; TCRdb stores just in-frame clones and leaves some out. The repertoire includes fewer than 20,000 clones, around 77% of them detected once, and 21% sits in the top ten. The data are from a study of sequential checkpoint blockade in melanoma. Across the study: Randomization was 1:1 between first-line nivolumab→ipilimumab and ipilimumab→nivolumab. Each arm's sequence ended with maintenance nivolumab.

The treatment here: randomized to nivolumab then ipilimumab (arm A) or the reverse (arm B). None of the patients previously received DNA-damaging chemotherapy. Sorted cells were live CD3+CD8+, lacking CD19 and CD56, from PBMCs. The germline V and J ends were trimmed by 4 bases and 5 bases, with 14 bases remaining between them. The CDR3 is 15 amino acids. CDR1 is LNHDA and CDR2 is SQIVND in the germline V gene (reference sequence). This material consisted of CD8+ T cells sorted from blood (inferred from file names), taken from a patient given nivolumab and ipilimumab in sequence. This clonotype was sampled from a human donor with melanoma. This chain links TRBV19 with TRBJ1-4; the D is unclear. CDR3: CASSTYTSPNEKLFF. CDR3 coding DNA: TGTGCCAGTAGTACGTACACCAGTCCGAATGAAAAACTGTTTTTT.